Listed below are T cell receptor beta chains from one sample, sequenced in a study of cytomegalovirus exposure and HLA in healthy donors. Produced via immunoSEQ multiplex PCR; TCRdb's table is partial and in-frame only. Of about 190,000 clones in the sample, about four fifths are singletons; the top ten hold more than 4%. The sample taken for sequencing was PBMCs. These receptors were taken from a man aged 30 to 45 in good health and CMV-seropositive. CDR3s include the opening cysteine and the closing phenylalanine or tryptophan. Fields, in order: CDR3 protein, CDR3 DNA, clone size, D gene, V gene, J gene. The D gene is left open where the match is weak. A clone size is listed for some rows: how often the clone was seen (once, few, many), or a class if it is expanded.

CDR3aa: CASSPGPLAYQETQYF
CDR3nt: TGTGCCAGCAGCCCAGGGCCCCTAGCGTACCAAGAGACCCAGTACTTC
abundance: few
d_gene: NA
v_gene: TRBV7-3
j_gene: TRBJ2-5

CDR3aa: CASSLRSGTGKTDTQYF
CDR3nt: TGTGCCAGCAGCTTACGGTCCGGGACAGGGAAAACAGATACGCAGTATTTT
abundance: NA
d_gene: TRBD1
v_gene: TRBV7-6
j_gene: TRBJ2-3

CDR3aa: CATTGGAGFYEQYF
CDR3nt: TGTGCCACCACCGGAGGGGCTGGCTTCTACGAGCAGTACTTC
abundance: NA
d_gene: NA
v_gene: TRBV27
j_gene: TRBJ2-7

CDR3aa: CASTPSAPNTGELFF
CDR3nt: TGTGCCAGCACACCTAGCGCTCCGAACACCGGGGAGCTGTTTTTT
abundance: NA
d_gene: NA
v_gene: TRBV6-5
j_gene: TRBJ2-2

CDR3aa: CAISDVQRENLGELFF
CDR3nt: TGTGCCATCAGTGACGTCCAGCGGGAGAATTTGGGGGAGCTGTTTTTT
abundance: NA
d_gene: TRBD2
v_gene: TRBV10-3
j_gene: TRBJ2-2

CDR3aa: CASSVGWAVNTGELFF
CDR3nt: TGTGCCAGCAGCGTAGGGTGGGCAGTCAACACCGGGGAGCTGTTTTTT
abundance: NA
d_gene: NA
v_gene: TRBV9
j_gene: TRBJ2-2

CDR3aa: CASSQSVQGTYEQYF
CDR3nt: TGCGCCAGCAGCCAATCCGTACAGGGGACCTACGAGCAGTACTTC
abundance: NA
d_gene: TRBD1
v_gene: TRBV4-3
j_gene: TRBJ2-7

CDR3aa: CASSVGGFFSEQFF
CDR3nt: TGTGCCAGCAGCGTAGGTGGTTTTTTTAGTGAGCAGTTCTTC
abundance: once
d_gene: NA
v_gene: TRBV9
j_gene: TRBJ2-1

CDR3aa: CASSQTAVSPLHF
CDR3nt: TGTGCCAGCAGCCAGACAGCCGTTTCACCCCTCCACTTT
abundance: NA
d_gene: NA
v_gene: TRBV6-6
j_gene: TRBJ1-6

CDR3aa: CASGYSTNTQYF
CDR3nt: TGTGCCAGCGGGTATAGCACAAATACGCAGTATTTT
abundance: few
d_gene: NA
v_gene: TRBV2
j_gene: TRBJ2-3

CDR3aa: CASRFRSSYGYTF
CDR3nt: TGTGCCAGCAGGTTTCGGAGCAGCTATGGCTACACCTTC
abundance: few
d_gene: NA
v_gene: TRBV6-6
j_gene: TRBJ1-2

CDR3aa: CASSPTSGSYNEQFF
CDR3nt: TGCGCCAGCAGCCCGACTAGCGGAAGCTACAATGAGCAGTTCTTC
abundance: once
d_gene: TRBD2
v_gene: TRBV4-1
j_gene: TRBJ2-1

CDR3aa: CASSLDRGVGGYTF
CDR3nt: TGCGCCAGCAGCTTGGACAGGGGTGTGGGTGGCTACACCTTC
abundance: few
d_gene: TRBD1
v_gene: TRBV5-1
j_gene: TRBJ1-2

CDR3aa: CAGSIEGSSYEQYF
CDR3nt: TGTGCCGGTTCGATAGAGGGCAGCTCCTACGAGCAGTACTTC
abundance: NA
d_gene: NA
v_gene: TRBV2
j_gene: TRBJ2-7

CDR3aa: CASSTMREQYF
CDR3nt: TGTGCCAGCAGTACTATGAGAGAGCAGTACTTC
abundance: NA
d_gene: NA
v_gene: TRBV7-9
j_gene: TRBJ2-7

CDR3aa: CASSLLGTGAQETQYF
CDR3nt: TGTGCCAGCAGCTTGTTGGGGACAGGGGCCCAAGAGACCCAGTACTTC
abundance: NA
d_gene: TRBD1
v_gene: TRBV5-6
j_gene: TRBJ2-5

CDR3aa: CASTGQGFGNSPLHF
CDR3nt: TGTGCCAGCACAGGACAGGGGTTTGGTAATTCACCCCTCCACTTT
abundance: NA
d_gene: TRBD1
v_gene: TRBV7-9
j_gene: TRBJ1-6

CDR3aa: CASSIRRGSPGYTF
CDR3nt: TGTGCCAGTAGTATACGGAGGGGCTCCCCTGGCTACACCTTC
abundance: NA
d_gene: NA
v_gene: TRBV19
j_gene: TRBJ1-2

CDR3aa: CASSYGAGNPRGLFF
CDR3nt: TGTGCCAGCAGTTATGGAGCGGGAAACCCCAGGGGGCTGTTTTTT
abundance: NA
d_gene: NA
v_gene: TRBV6-5
j_gene: TRBJ2-2

CDR3aa: CASRGAGGNYGYTF
CDR3nt: TGTGCCAGCCGAGGAGCAGGGGGCAACTATGGCTACACCTTC
abundance: NA
d_gene: TRBD1
v_gene: TRBV6-5
j_gene: TRBJ1-2

CDR3aa: CASTLGHGGGNEQFF
CDR3nt: TGTGCCAGCACCCTCGGACACGGGGGGGGCAATGAGCAGTTCTTC
abundance: NA
d_gene: TRBD2
v_gene: TRBV27
j_gene: TRBJ2-1

CDR3aa: CASSFGQGAEQYF
CDR3nt: TGTGCTAGCAGCTTTGGACAGGGGGCCGAGCAGTACTTC
abundance: NA
d_gene: TRBD1
v_gene: TRBV7-7
j_gene: TRBJ2-7

CDR3aa: CASSLAGGLGRTEAFF
CDR3nt: TGTGCCAGCAGCTTAGCGGGGGGACTCGGACGAACTGAAGCTTTCTTT
abundance: once
d_gene: NA
v_gene: TRBV7-6
j_gene: TRBJ1-1

CDR3aa: CASSLSHRGGLNTEAFF
CDR3nt: TGTGCCAGCAGCTTGTCTCACCGGGGGGGCTTAAACACTGAAGCTTTCTTT
abundance: NA
d_gene: NA
v_gene: TRBV5-6
j_gene: TRBJ1-1

CDR3aa: CASSYGQGARYGYTF
CDR3nt: TGTGCCAGCAGCTATGGACAGGGGGCGAGGTATGGCTACACCTTC
abundance: NA
d_gene: TRBD1
v_gene: TRBV28
j_gene: TRBJ1-2

CDR3aa: CASSHLRGQRGVLTF
CDR3nt: TGCGCCAGCAGCCACCTCAGGGGGCAAAGAGGCGTCCTGACTTTC
abundance: NA
d_gene: TRBD1
v_gene: TRBV4-3
j_gene: TRBJ2-6

CDR3aa: CATSRGSGGAYNEQFF
CDR3nt: TGTGCCACCAGCAGAGGGAGCGGGGGGGCCTACAATGAGCAGTTCTTC
abundance: NA
d_gene: TRBD2
v_gene: TRBV15
j_gene: TRBJ2-1

CDR3aa: CASSTRTGGDQNEQFF
CDR3nt: TGTGCCAGTAGTACCCGGACAGGGGGCGATCAGAATGAGCAGTTCTTC
abundance: many
d_gene: TRBD1
v_gene: TRBV19
j_gene: TRBJ2-1